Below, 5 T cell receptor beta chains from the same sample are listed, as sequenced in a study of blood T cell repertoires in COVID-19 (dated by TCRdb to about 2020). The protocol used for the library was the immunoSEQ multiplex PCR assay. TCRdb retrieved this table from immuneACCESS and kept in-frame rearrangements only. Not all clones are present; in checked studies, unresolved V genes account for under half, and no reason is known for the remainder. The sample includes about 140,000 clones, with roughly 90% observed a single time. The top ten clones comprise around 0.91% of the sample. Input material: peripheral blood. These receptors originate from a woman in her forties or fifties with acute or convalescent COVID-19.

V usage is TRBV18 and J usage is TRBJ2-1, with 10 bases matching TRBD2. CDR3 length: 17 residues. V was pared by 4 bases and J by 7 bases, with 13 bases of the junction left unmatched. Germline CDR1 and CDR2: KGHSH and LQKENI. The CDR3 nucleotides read TGTGCCAGCTCACGGGCGAAAAGCGGGAGGGCCAGTAATGAGCAGTTCTTC. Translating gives CASSRAKSGRASNEQFF.

The CDR3 sequence is CASSAWDRDEAEAFF. The CDR3 nucleotides read TGTGCCAGCAGCGCGTGGGACAGGGACGAAGCTGAAGCTTTCTTT. The rearrangement uses TRBV5-6 and TRBJ1-1; 9 nucleotides agree with TRBD1. After removal of 4 bases from V and 6 bases from J, the junction contained 10 bases not matched to a gene. Per germline, CDR1 SGHDT and CDR2 YYEEEE. The CDR3 runs 15 residues.

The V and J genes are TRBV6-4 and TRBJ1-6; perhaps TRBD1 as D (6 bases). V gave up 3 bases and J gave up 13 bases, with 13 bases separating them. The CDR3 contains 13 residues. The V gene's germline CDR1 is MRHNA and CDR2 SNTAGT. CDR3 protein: CASSEAQGSPLHF. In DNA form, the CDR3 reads TGTGCCAGCAGTGAGGCCCAGGGGTCTCCCCTCCACTTT.

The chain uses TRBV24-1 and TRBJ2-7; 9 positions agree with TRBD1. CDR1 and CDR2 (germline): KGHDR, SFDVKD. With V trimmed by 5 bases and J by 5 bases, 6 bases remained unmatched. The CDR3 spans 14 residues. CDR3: CATSAAGQGNEQYF. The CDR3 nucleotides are TGTGCCACCAGTGCCGCGGGACAGGGTAACGAGCAGTACTTC.

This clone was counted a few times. The CDR3 reads CATTGHYNSPLHF. CDR3 nucleotide sequence: TGTGCCACTACGGGACACTATAATTCACCCCTCCACTTT. V gene TRBV19 combines with J gene TRBJ1-6, with D tentatively TRBD1 (6 bases). The germline V gene encodes CDR1 LNHDA and CDR2 SQIVND (reference sequence). There are 13 residues in the CDR3. V was trimmed by 10 bases and J by 3 bases, leaving 10 bases between them.